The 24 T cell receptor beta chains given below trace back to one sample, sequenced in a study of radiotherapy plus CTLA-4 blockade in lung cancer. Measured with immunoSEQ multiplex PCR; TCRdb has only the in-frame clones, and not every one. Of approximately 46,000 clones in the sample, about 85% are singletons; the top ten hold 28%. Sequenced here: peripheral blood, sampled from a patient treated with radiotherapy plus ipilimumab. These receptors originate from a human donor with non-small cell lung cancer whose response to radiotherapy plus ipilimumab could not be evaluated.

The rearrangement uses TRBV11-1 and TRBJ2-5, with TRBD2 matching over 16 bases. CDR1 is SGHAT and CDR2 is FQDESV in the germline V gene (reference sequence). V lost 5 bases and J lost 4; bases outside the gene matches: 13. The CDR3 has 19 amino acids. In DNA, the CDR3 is TGTGCCAGCAGCAGACCGGGACTAGCGGGAGGGTTCGGTGGAGAGACCCAGTACTTC. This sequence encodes CASSRPGLAGGFGGETQYF. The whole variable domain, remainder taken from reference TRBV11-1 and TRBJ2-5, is EAEVAQSPRYKITEKSQAVAFWCDPISGHATLYWYRQILGQGPELLVQFQDESVVDDSQLPKDRFSAERLKGVDSTLKIQPAELGDSAMYLCASSRPGLAGGFGGETQYFGPGTRLLVL.

CDR3 coding DNA: TGTGCTACGGTTGGTCGGAGGGGAATGAACACCGGGGAGCTGTTTTTT. Encoded protein: CATVGRRGMNTGELFF. The V call is TRBV6-6, the J call TRBJ2-2, with TRBD2 as a possible D gene (6 bases). The CDR3 spans 16 residues. Germline CDR1 is MNHNY and CDR2 is SVGAGI (reference sequence).

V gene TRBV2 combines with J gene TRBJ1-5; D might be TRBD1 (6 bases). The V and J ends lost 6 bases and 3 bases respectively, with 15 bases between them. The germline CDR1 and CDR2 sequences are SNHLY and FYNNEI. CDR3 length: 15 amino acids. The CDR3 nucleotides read TGTGCCAGCAGGGGATGGACAGAAATCAATCAGCCCCAGCATTTT. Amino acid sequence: CASRGWTEINQPQHF.

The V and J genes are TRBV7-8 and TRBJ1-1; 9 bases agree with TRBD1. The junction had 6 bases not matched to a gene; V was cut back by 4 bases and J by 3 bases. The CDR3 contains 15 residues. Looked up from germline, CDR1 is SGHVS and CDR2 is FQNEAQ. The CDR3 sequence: CASSSRQGGHTEAFF. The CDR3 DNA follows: TGTGCCAGCAGCTCCAGACAGGGGGGCCACACTGAAGCTTTCTTT.

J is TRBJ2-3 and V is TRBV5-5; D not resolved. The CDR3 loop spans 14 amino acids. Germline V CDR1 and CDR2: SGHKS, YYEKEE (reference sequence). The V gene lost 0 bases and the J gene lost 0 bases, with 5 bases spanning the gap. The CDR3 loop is CASSLAVSTDTQYF. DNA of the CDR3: TGTGCCAGCAGCTTGGCGGTTAGCACAGATACGCAGTATTTT.

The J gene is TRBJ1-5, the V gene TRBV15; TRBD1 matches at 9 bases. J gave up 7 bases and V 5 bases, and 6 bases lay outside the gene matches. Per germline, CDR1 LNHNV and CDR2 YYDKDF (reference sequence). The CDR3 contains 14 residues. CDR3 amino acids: CATSPGTGIQPQHF. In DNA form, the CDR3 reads TGTGCCACCAGCCCCGGGACAGGGATCCAGCCCCAGCATTTT.

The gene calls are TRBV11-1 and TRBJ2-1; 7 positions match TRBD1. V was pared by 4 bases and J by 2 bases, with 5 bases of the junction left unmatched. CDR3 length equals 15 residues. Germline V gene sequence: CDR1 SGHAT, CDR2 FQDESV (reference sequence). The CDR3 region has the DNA TGTGCCAGCAGCTCACCGGGACAGACCTACAATGAGCAGTTCTTC. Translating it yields CASSSPGQTYNEQFF.

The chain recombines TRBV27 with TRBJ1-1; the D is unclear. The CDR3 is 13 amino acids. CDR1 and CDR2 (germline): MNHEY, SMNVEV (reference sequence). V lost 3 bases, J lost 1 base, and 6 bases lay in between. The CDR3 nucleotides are TGTGCCAGCAGTTTCGACAAGAACACTGAAGCTTTCTTT. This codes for CASSFDKNTEAFF.

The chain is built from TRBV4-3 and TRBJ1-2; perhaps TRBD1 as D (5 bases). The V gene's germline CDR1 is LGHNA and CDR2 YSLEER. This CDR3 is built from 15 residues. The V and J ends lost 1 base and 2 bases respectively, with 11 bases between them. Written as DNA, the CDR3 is TGCGCCAGCAGCCAAGCAGGGTGGGAAAACTATGGCTACACCTTC. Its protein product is CASSQAGWENYGYTF.

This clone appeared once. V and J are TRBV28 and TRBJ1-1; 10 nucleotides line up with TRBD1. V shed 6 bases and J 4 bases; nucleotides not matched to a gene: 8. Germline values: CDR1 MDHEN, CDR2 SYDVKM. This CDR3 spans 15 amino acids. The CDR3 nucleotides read TGTGCCAGCAGCCGGGGACAGGGGCGGGTCACTGAAGCTTTCTTT. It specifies CASSRGQGRVTEAFF.

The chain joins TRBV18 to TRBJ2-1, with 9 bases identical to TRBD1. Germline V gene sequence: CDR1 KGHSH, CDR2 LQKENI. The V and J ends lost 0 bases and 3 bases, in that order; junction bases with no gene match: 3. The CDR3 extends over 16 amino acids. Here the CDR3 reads CASSPPRQGVYNEQFF. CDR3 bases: TGTGCCAGCTCACCACCAAGACAGGGGGTCTACAATGAGCAGTTCTTC.

CDR3 sequence: CASSTPGHSQETQYF. DNA of the CDR3: TGTGCCAGTAGTACTCCGGGACATAGCCAAGAGACCCAGTACTTC. The genes are TRBV19 and TRBJ2-5, with a possible D match to TRBD1 (6 bases). The CDR3 spans 15 residues. Germline V lookup: CDR1 LNHDA, CDR2 SQIVND (reference sequence). Trimming left V 4 bases short and J 1 base short, with 13 bases between. The variable domain in full, completed from reference TRBV19 and TRBJ2-5, reads DGGITQSPKYLFRKEGQNVTLSCEQNLNHDAMYWYRQDPGQGLRLIYYSQIVNDFQKGDIAEGYSVSREKKESFPLTVTSAQKNPTAFYLCASSTPGHSQETQYFGPGTRLLVL.

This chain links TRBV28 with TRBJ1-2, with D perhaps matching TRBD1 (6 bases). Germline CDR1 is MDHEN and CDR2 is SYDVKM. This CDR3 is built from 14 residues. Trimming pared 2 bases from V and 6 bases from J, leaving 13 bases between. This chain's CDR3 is CASSLTGPHDGYTF. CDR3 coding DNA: TGTGCCAGCAGTTTAACAGGGCCCCACGATGGCTACACCTTC.

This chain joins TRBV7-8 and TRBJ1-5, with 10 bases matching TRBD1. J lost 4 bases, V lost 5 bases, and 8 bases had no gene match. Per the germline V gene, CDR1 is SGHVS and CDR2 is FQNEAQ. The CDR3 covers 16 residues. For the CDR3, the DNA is TGTGCCAGCAGCCCAGAGGGACAGGGGCTGAATCAGCCCCAGCATTTT. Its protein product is CASSPEGQGLNQPQHF.

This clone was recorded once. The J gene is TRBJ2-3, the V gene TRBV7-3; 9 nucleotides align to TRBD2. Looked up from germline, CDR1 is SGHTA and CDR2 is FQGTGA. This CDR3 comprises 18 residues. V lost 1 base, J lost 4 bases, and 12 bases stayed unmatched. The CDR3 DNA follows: TGTGCCAGCAGCTTAATAGGGCGGGAGGGGATCATCCCAGATACGCAGTATTTT. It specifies CASSLIGREGIIPDTQYF.

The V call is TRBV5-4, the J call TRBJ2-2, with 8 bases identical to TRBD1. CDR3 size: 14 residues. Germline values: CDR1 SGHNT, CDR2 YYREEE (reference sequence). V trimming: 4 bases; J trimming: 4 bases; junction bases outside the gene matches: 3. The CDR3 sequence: CASSPGQGTGELFF. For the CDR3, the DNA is TGTGCCAGCAGCCCCGGACAGGGCACCGGGGAGCTGTTTTTT.

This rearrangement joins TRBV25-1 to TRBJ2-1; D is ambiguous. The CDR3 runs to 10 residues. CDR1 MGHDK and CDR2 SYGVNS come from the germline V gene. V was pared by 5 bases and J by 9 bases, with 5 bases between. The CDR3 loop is CASSSGEQFF. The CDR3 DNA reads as TGTGCCAGCAGTTCGGGTGAGCAGTTCTTC.

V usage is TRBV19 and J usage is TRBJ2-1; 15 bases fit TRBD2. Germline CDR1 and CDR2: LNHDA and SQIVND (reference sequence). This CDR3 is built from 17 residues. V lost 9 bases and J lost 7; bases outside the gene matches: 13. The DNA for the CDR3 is TGTGCCAGCTCCAGGACTAGCGGGAGGGCCGGGAGGAATGAGCAGTTCTTC. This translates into CASSRTSGRAGRNEQFF.

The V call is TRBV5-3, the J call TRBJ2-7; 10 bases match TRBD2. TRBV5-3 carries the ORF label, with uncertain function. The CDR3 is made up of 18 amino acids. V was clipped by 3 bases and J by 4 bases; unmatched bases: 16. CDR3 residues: CARSSKREGRSYIYEQYF. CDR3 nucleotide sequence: TGTGCCAGAAGCTCCAAGCGGGAGGGCCGGTCGTATATATACGAGCAGTACTTC.

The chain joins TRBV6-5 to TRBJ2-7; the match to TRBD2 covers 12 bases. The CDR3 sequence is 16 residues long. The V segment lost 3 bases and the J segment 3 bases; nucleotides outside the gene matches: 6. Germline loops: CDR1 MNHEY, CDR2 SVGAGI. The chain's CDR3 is CASSYPGLAGYYEQYF. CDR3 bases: TGTGCCAGCAGTTATCCCGGACTAGCGGGGTACTACGAGCAGTACTTC.

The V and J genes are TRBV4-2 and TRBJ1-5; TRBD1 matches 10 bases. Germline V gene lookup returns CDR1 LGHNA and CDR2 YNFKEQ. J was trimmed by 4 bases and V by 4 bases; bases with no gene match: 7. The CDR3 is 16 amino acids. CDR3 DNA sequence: TGTGCCAGCAGCCGGAGGGGGACAGGGGAGAATCAGCCCCAGCATTTT. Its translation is CASSRRGTGENQPQHF.

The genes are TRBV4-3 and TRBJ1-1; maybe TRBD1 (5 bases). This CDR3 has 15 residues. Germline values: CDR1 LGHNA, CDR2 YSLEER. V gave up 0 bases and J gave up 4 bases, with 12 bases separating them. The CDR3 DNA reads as TGCGCCAGCAGCCAAGATGCGGGGGGAACCACTGAAGCTTTCTTT. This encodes CASSQDAGGTTEAFF.

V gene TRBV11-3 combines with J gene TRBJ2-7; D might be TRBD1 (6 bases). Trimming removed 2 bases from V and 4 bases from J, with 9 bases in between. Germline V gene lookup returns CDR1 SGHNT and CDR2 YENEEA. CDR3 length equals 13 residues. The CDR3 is CASSLPGQYEQYF. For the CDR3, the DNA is TGTGCCAGCAGCTTACCTGGACAGTACGAGCAGTACTTC.

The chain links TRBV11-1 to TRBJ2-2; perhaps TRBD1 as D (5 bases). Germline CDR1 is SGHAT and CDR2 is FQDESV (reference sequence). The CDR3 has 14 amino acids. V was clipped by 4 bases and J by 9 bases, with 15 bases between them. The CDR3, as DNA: TGTGCCAGCAGCTCCCAATCTCAGGACAGGGAGCTGTTTTTT. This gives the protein CASSSQSQDRELFF.